The clone carrying this T cell receptor (beta chain) was recorded many times. Antigen: not known. CDR1 and CDR2 from the germline V gene are SGHTA and FQGNSA. This CDR3 is 16 amino acids long. With 5 bases clipped from V and 7 bases from J, the junction kept 13 bases outside the gene matches. One entry per CDR3 protein, called by TCRdb with MiXCR from the 5' RACE reads. The sample has roughly 47,000 distinct CDR3 sequences, 5.5% to 7.5% seen once. This sample stems from a study of T-cell memory formation after mild COVID-19. Whole-study context: For the most part, TCR clusters were specific to one donor. Findings and limits, study-wide: A second wave of clones peaked on day 37, and their SARS-CoV-2 specificity went unconfirmed. Pre-infection memory already had some responding clones, implying cross-reactive memory joined. Those CD4+ clones that contracted were mainly in CM and EM (CD8+ ones in EMRA).

This receptor was identified in a man aged 18 to 35 who had mild COVID-19 (a few samples of this study predate the infection). Cell type and time point are not known. This chain uses TRBV7-2 with TRBJ2-1; TRBD2 matches 8 bases. The sequenced sample was PBMCs or a T cell subset sorted from them (not recorded which). In DNA form, the CDR3 reads TGTGCCAGCAGCCTCTCGACTAGCGTCCGTCCTAATGAGCAGTTCTTC. It specifies CASSLSTSVRPNEQFF. The full variable domain, with the rest looked up from reference TRBV7-2 and TRBJ2-1, is GAGVSQSPSNKVTEKGKDVELRCDPISGHTALYWYRQSLGQGLEFLIYFQGNSAPDKSGLPSDRFSAERTGGSVSTLTIQRTQQEDSAVYLCASSLSTSVRPNEQFFGPGTRLTVL.